The entry below describes one TCR beta chain. Produced via immunoSEQ multiplex PCR; TCRdb's table is partial and in-frame only. The data show more than 300,000 clones, roughly 91% seen once. This sample was taken from a study of blood T cell repertoires in COVID-19. The receptor was isolated from a woman aged 30 to 39 who had recovered from COVID-19. The material sequenced was PBMCs or T cells enriched from blood (not recorded which).

CDR3: CASSDSAGGENEQFF. The DNA of the CDR3 is TGTGCCAGCAGTGACTCTGCGGGGGGGGAGAATGAGCAGTTCTTC. The rearrangement uses TRBV6-4 and TRBJ2-1; TRBD2 matches at 9 bases. Germline CDR1 is MRHNA and CDR2 is SNTAGT. V lost 0 bases to trimming and J lost 7 bases; unmatched junction nucleotides: 4. The CDR3 spans 15 residues.